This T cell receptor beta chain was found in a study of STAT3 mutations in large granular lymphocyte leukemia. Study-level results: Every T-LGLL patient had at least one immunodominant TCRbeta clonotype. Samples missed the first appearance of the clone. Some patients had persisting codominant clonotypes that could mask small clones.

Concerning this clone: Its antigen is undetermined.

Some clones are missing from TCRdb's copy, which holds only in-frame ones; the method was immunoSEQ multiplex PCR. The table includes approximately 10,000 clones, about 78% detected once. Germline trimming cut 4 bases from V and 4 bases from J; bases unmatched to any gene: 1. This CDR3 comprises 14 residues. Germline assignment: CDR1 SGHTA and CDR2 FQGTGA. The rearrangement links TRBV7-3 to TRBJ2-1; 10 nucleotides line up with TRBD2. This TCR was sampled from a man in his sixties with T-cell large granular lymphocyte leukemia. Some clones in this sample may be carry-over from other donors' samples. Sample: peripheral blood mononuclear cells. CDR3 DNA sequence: TGTGCCAGCAGCTCGGGACTAGCGTACAATGAGCAGTTCTTC. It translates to CASSSGLAYNEQFF.